This entry features one T cell receptor (beta chain) sequence. Its target is not known. These data originate in a study of T cell responses to AZD1222 COVID-19 vaccine. Turning to the study itself: Samples with a second dose at about 4 or about 12 weeks were pooled together. Study results and limitations: Repertoire samples came only from after the peak T cell response. Increases in Spike-specific TCR breadth and depth were seen after two AZD1222 doses. Possibly, clonal diversity was underestimated; donors were largely white British and included more females.

Sequencing used immunoSEQ multiplex PCR; TCRdb keeps in-frame clones, though not all of them. This table holds approximately 85,000 clones, 85% to 90% found once. The germline CDR1 and CDR2 sequences are MNHEY and SMNVEV (reference sequence). V was pared by 6 bases and J by 6 bases, with 8 bases of the junction left unmatched. The CDR3 has 15 amino acids. This TCR was sampled from an adult in good health. V gene TRBV27 combines with J gene TRBJ2-2; 9 nucleotides match TRBD2. The material sequenced was peripheral blood, taken on day 0 of AZD1222 vaccination. The CDR3 is CASSLSGRSAGELFF. CDR3 bases: TGTGCCAGCAGCCTAAGCGGGAGGAGTGCCGGGGAGCTGTTTTTT.